The rows below give T cell receptor beta chains drawn from one sample of a study of blood T cell repertoires in COVID-19. Measured with immunoSEQ multiplex PCR; TCRdb has only the in-frame clones, and not every one. The sample yields some 290,000 clones, 81% seen once. Material: peripheral blood. Source of these receptors: a woman aged 55-70 years with active or convalescent COVID-19. Both conserved end residues are part of each CDR3. A D gene is named only where the DNA matches it firmly. The size entry is marked missing in some rows and otherwise reads once, few, many or a size class.

D	V	length	J	size	DNA	CDR3
-	TRBV7-2	15	TRBJ1-1	once	TGTGCCAGCAGCCCCGTGGCAGGGGCTAACACTGAAGCTTTCTTT	CASSPVAGANTEAFF
-	TRBV4-2	15	TRBJ2-7	few	TGTGCCAGCAGCCAAGAGACTCGGTCGGCCTACGAGCAGTACTTC	CASSQETRSAYEQYF
-	TRBV7-3	13	TRBJ2-7	-	TGTGCCAGCAGCTTAATAGCGCACCACGAGCAGTACTTC	CASSLIAHHEQYF
TRBD1	TRBV7-3	14	TRBJ1-2	-	TGTGCCAGCAGCTTGACAGGGGGCGCGAATGGCTACACCTTC	CASSLTGGANGYTF
-	TRBV9	16	TRBJ1-6	-	TGTGCCAGCAGCGCCGGGGGTGCAGGGAAATCATCACCCCTCCACTTT	CASSAGGAGKSSPLHF
TRBD1	TRBV19	14	TRBJ2-7	-	TGTGCCAGTAGTAGAGGACAGGGGCGCGGCGAGCAGTACTTC	CASSRGQGRGEQYF
TRBD1	TRBV27	21	TRBJ2-2	many	TGTGCCAGCAGTTGGCCCCCCGGGACAGGGGGCAATATCAGGAACACCGGGGAGCTGTTTTTT	CASSWPPGTGGNIRNTGELFF
-	TRBV10-2	14	TRBJ1-5	few	TGCGCCAGCAGTGGGACGGGGGGGCATCAGCCCCAGCATTTT	CASSGTGGHQPQHF
TRBD1	TRBV29-1	14	TRBJ1-1	once	TGCAGCGTTGTGTCCCCGGACAGGGGCGTGAGGGCTTTCTTT	CSVVSPDRGVRAFF
TRBD1	TRBV30	13	TRBJ1-2	-	TGTGCCTGCCGCAGGGGGACGTTTTACGGCTACACCTTC	CACRRGTFYGYTF
-	TRBV27	13	TRBJ1-2	-	TGTGCCAGCAGTTTAGGTCAGCGCTATGGCTACACCTTC	CASSLGQRYGYTF
-	TRBV9	15	TRBJ1-5	-	TGTGCCAGCAGCGTAGGACTAGGAGGAAATCAGCCCCAGCATTTT	CASSVGLGGNQPQHF
-	TRBV6-6	13	TRBJ2-3	-	TGTGCCAGCAGTTACTCGGCTTCAGATACGCAGTATTTT	CASSYSASDTQYF
-	TRBV7-2	16	TRBJ2-3	-	TGTGCCAGCAGCTTAGTTCAGCGAGGGGGAGTAGATACGCAGTATTTT	CASSLVQRGGVDTQYF
-	TRBV6-1	14	TRBJ1-5	-	TGTGCCAGCAGTGAAGAGTGGGAGGTTCAGCCCCAGCATTTT	CASSEEWEVQPQHF
TRBD1	TRBV14	16	TRBJ1-2	-	TGTGCCAGCAGACCAGGGGACCGGGACAGATCCTATGGCTACACCTTC	CASRPGDRDRSYGYTF
-	TRBV9	14	TRBJ1-4	-	TGTGCCAGCAGCTCCGGGACAATCCGTGCGAAACTGTTTTTT	CASSSGTIRAKLFF
-	TRBV6-5	13	TRBJ2-1	-	TGTGCCAGCAGCCCCCGAGGGAACAATGAGCAGTTCTTC	CASSPRGNNEQFF
TRBD1	TRBV3-1/TRBV3-2	18	TRBJ1-2	-	TGTGCCAGCAGCCAAGTCCCGGACAGGGGTCTATCGTTCTATGGCTACACCTTC	CASSQVPDRGLSFYGYTF
TRBD1	TRBV2	14	TRBJ2-3	once	TGTGCCAGCCCAGGGGGCATAGGCACAGATACGCAGTATTTT	CASPGGIGTDTQYF
TRBD1	TRBV2	15	TRBJ1-1	-	TGTGCCAGCAGGACCGGGACAGGGGAGAACACTGAAGCTTTCTTT	CASRTGTGENTEAFF
-	TRBV7-9	13	TRBJ2-7	-	TGTGCCAGCAGCTCAGCAGGGGTTGGCGAGCAGTACTTC	CASSSAGVGEQYF
-	TRBV7-8	14	TRBJ2-1	-	TGTGCCGCGACCCCAGGGCTTACCTACAATGAGCAGTTCTTC	CAATPGLTYNEQFF
TRBD1	TRBV28	12	TRBJ1-4	few	TGTGCCAGCAGTTTGGGGGGACAGGTCCTGTTTTTT	CASSLGGQVLFF
TRBD1	TRBV7-3	15	TRBJ1-1	few	TGTGCCAGCAGCTTAAAAGGGGGCTTGAACACTGAAGCTTTCTTT	CASSLKGGLNTEAFF
-	TRBV11-2	14	TRBJ1-4	-	TGTGCCAGCTCGAATGGGCAGTTTAATGAAAAACTGTTTTTT	CASSNGQFNEKLFF
TRBD2	TRBV24-1	15	TRBJ2-5	few	TGTGCCACCGGCCCCCCGGCGGGGGGGCTTCGGACCCAGTACTTC	CATGPPAGGLRTQYF
-	TRBV19	14	TRBJ1-2	-	TGTGCCAGTAGTACACAGGGAACCGACTATGGCTACACCTTC	CASSTQGTDYGYTF
TRBD1	TRBV7-2	14	TRBJ2-1	-	TGTGCCAGCAGCCTCCGGGACAGGTACAATGAGCAGTTCTTC	CASSLRDRYNEQFF
-	TRBV7-2	16	TRBJ1-5	few	TGTGCCAGCAGCTTAGAGGGGTCGTTGCCCAATCAGCCCCAGCATTTT	CASSLEGSLPNQPQHF
-	TRBV9	18	TRBJ2-6	-	TGTGCCAGCAGCACACGCGGCAGGGGAGACTCTGGGGCCAACGTCCTGACTTTC	CASSTRGRGDSGANVLTF
TRBD1	TRBV7-2	14	TRBJ1-1	-	TGTGCCAGCAGCTTTTCAGGGGGGAACACTGAAGCTTTCTTT	CASSFSGGNTEAFF
TRBD1	TRBV7-9	16	TRBJ2-7	once	TGTGCCAGCAGCTTAGGTCCTGGGACAGGGGTTTACGAGCAGTACTTC	CASSLGPGTGVYEQYF
-	TRBV5-6	15	TRBJ2-1	once	TGTGCCAGCAGCTTGTTCAGCGGAGGGGTCAATGAGCAGTTCTTC	CASSLFSGGVNEQFF
-	TRBV29-1	13	TRBJ1-2	-	TGCAGCGTTGACGTTGGAGATAACTATGGCTACACCTTC	CSVDVGDNYGYTF